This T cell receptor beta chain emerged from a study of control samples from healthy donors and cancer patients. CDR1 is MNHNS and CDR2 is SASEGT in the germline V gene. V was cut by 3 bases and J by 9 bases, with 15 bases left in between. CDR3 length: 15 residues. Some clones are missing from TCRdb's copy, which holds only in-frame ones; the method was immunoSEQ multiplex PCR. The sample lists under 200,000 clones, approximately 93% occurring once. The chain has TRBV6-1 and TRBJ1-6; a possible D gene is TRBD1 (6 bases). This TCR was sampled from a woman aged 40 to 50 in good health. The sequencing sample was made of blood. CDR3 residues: CASSDQGFMSSPLHF. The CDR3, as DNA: TGTGCCAGCAGTGACCAGGGGTTCATGAGTTCACCCCTCCACTTT.